These T cell receptor beta chains were read from a single sample in a study of siplizumab effects on memory and regulatory T cells. TCRdb keeps only in-frame clones here, not all; method: immunoSEQ multiplex PCR. Altogether approximately 70,000 clones are present, 91% being singletons, with the ten largest covering approximately 29%. Sequences were obtained from CD8+ T cells sorted from blood. The receptors originated from a human donor in good health. The CDR3 runs from the conserved cysteine through the conserved F or W. D genes are given only for firm matches. Some rows have no size entry. The others give once, few or many, or a class for an expanded clone.

d_call,v_call,clone_size,j_call,cdr3_nt,cdr3_aa
-,TRBV13,-,TRBJ2-1,TGTGCCAGCAGCCCTGGTCTCAGACGGAATGAGCAGTTCTTC,CASSPGLRRNEQFF
-,TRBV27,-,TRBJ2-3,TGTGCCAGCAGTTTTTGGGGGAGTAGGGATACGCAGTATTTT,CASSFWGSRDTQYF
TRBD2,TRBV4-1,-,TRBJ2-7,TGCGCCAGCAGCCAAGATGCGGGAGGCTCCTACGAGCAGTACTTC,CASSQDAGGSYEQYF
-,TRBV14,-,TRBJ2-7,TGTGCCAGCAGCCAAGGGTCTAACTCCTACGAGCAGTACTTC,CASSQGSNSYEQYF
-,TRBV27,-,TRBJ2-7,TGTGCCAGCAGTCCCCTAATGTCCTACGAGCAGTACTTC,CASSPLMSYEQYF
-,TRBV7-6,-,TRBJ1-4,TGTGCCAGCAGCTTAGCAAAGGGTTTTGGGACTAATGAAAAACTGTTTTTT,CASSLAKGFGTNEKLFF
-,TRBV6-5,-,TRBJ2-1,TGTGCCAGCAGTTACTCGATAAGGGGCTCCTACAATGAGCAGTTCTTC,CASSYSIRGSYNEQFF
-,TRBV5-4,-,TRBJ2-7,TGTGCCAGCAGCTTGGGGGGCATCTACGAGCAGTACTTC,CASSLGGIYEQYF
-,TRBV4-2,once,TRBJ2-7,TGTGCCAGCAGCCCCCGGGATAGCGGCTCCTACGAGCAGTACTTC,CASSPRDSGSYEQYF
-,TRBV25-1,medium-sized,TRBJ1-4,TGTGCCAGCAGCTCATCTATAATGGTTGAAAAACTGTTTTTT,CASSSSIMVEKLFF
TRBD2,TRBV7-8,-,TRBJ2-7,TGTGCCAGCAGCTCTTGGACTAGCGGAAAGTACGAGCAGTACTTC,CASSSWTSGKYEQYF
-,TRBV9,once,TRBJ2-1,TGTGCCAGCAGCGTAGTAGGAGGGGGGAGCTCCTACAATGAGCAGTTCTTC,CASSVVGGGSSYNEQFF
-,TRBV5-4,-,TRBJ1-1,TGTGCCAGCAAGACATTGAACACTGAAGCTTTCTTT,CASKTLNTEAFF
-,TRBV19,-,TRBJ1-5,TGTGCCAGTAGTATATCACTTAATCAGCCCCAGCATTTT,CASSISLNQPQHF
-,TRBV7-2,-,TRBJ1-3,TGTGCCAGCAGCACAACTCAACAGGACTCTGGAAACACCATATATTTT,CASSTTQQDSGNTIYF
-,TRBV15,-,TRBJ1-5,TGTGCCACCAGCAGACCCGGGCAGTTCGTCCATCAGCCCCAGCATTTT,CATSRPGQFVHQPQHF
-,TRBV6-5,once,TRBJ1-1,TGTGCCAGCAGTTACCGAAGGGGCGCCGGGAACACTGAAGCTTTCTTT,CASSYRRGAGNTEAFF
-,TRBV7-9,-,TRBJ1-2,TGTGCCAGCAGCTTCGGGACACCGATAAGTTTAGGCTATGGCTACACCTTC,CASSFGTPISLGYGYTF
TRBD1,TRBV6-1,few,TRBJ2-7,TGTGCCAGCAGTGACGAGGGACAGGGTGGTTACGAGCAGTACTTC,CASSDEGQGGYEQYF
-,TRBV19,-,TRBJ1-1,TGTGCCAGTAGTATCGGGGACGGCACTGAAGCTTTCTTT,CASSIGDGTEAFF
TRBD2,TRBV6-5,-,TRBJ2-1,TGTGCCAGCAGTTACGACCCTAGCGGGAACAACAATGAGCAGTTCTTC,CASSYDPSGNNNEQFF
TRBD1,TRBV5-5,-,TRBJ1-2,TGTGCCAGCAGCCCAGAAGGGCGGACAGGCTATGGCTACACCTTC,CASSPEGRTGYGYTF
-,TRBV2,-,TRBJ2-2,TGTGCCAGCAGCCAATGGGAGCCCGGGGGCCTCAAGGGGGAGCTGTTTTTT,CASSQWEPGGLKGELFF
-,TRBV5-4,-,TRBJ2-7,TGTGCCAGCAGCCCTTCCGTGACGGGGAGAGACGAGCAGTACTTC,CASSPSVTGRDEQYF
-,TRBV27,-,TRBJ1-1,TGTGCCAGCAGTTTTGGAGGGAACACTGAAGCTTTCTTT,CASSFGGNTEAFF
-,TRBV5-1,-,TRBJ1-1,TGCGCCAGCAGCTTGCTGGACTTGAACACTGAAGCTTTCTTT,CASSLLDLNTEAFF
-,TRBV14,-,TRBJ1-5,TGTGCCAGCAGCCAATCGAGGGGACAGCCCCAGCATTTT,CASSQSRGQPQHF
-,TRBV7-3,-,TRBJ2-3,TGTGCCAGCAGCCCGTTGGCGGCTGCCACAGATACGCAGTATTTT,CASSPLAAATDTQYF
TRBD2,TRBV7-9,-,TRBJ2-3,TGTGCCAGCAGCTTAGGGACTAGCGGAGCAGATACGCAGTATTTT,CASSLGTSGADTQYF
TRBD1,TRBV9,-,TRBJ1-2,TGTGCCAGCAGCGGGAGGACAGGGGACGGGGCTAACTATGGCTACACCTTC,CASSGRTGDGANYGYTF
-,TRBV7-9,many,TRBJ2-7,TGTGCCAGCAGCTTCACCAGGAACCTCTCCTACGAGCAGTACTTC,CASSFTRNLSYEQYF
-,TRBV19,-,TRBJ2-7,TGTGCCAGTAGTGCCTGGGACGGTTCCTACGAGCAGTACTTC,CASSAWDGSYEQYF
TRBD2,TRBV5-1,-,TRBJ2-2,TGCGCCAGCAGCTTGGTTGCGGGGGTAATCACCGGGGAGCTGTTTTTT,CASSLVAGVITGELFF
-,TRBV12-5,-,TRBJ1-5,TGTGCTAGTGGTTTGGTCCAGGACGCCAGGGATCAGCCCCAGCATTTT,CASGLVQDARDQPQHF
TRBD1,TRBV30,-,TRBJ1-6,TGTGCCTGGAGTTCACGGACAGGGTGGAATTCACCCCTCCACTTT,CAWSSRTGWNSPLHF
TRBD1,TRBV7-9,-,TRBJ2-7,TGTGCCAGCAGCCCGAGAGCCGGACAGGGAACCTACGAGCAGTACTTC,CASSPRAGQGTYEQYF
-,TRBV7-9,-,TRBJ1-1,TGTGCCAGCTCAAGCGGACGTATGAACACTGAAGCTTTCTTT,CASSSGRMNTEAFF
-,TRBV7-9,few,TRBJ1-2,TGTGCCAGCCAGTTGGGATACTCGACAGAGACCTATGGCTACACCTTC,CASQLGYSTETYGYTF
TRBD1,TRBV6-5,-,TRBJ1-1,TGTGCCAGCAGTTACACAGGGGGAGAAGCTTTCTTT,CASSYTGGEAFF
-,TRBV19,-,TRBJ1-1,TGTGCCAGTAGTATTGTGGCAGGAGAAATGGCTATGAACACTGAAGCTTTCTTT,CASSIVAGEMAMNTEAFF
-,TRBV5-1,once,TRBJ2-7,TGCGCCAGCAGCTTAACCTCGGGACCCGTATACGAGCAGTACTTC,CASSLTSGPVYEQYF
-,TRBV5-6,-,TRBJ1-3,TGTGCCAGCAGCTTGGCGGTGGGGAGCTCTGGAAACACCATATATTTT,CASSLAVGSSGNTIYF
TRBD1,TRBV5-1,-,TRBJ2-7,TGCGCCAGCAGCTTAGGGGGCTCGGGGGAGCAGTACTTC,CASSLGGSGEQYF
TRBD1,TRBV7-9,-,TRBJ2-7,TGTGCCAGCAGCTTTCCTACAGGGGACGAGCAGTACTTC,CASSFPTGDEQYF
-,TRBV11-2,-,TRBJ2-5,TGTGCCAGCTACGGGACCAAAGGTGGAGAGACCCAGTACTTC,CASYGTKGGETQYF
-,TRBV10-2,-,TRBJ2-2,TGCGCCAGCCTGTTGGGGGAGGCCGGGGAGCTGTTTTTT,CASLLGEAGELFF
-,TRBV19,-,TRBJ1-5,TGTGCCAGTAGTATACTCGGAGATCAGCCCCAGCATTTT,CASSILGDQPQHF
-,TRBV19,-,TRBJ1-1,TGTGCCAGTAGTATAGGTTTAGTCTCTCCGGGTGGTTTCTTT,CASSIGLVSPGGFF